Listed below are T cell receptor beta chains from one sample, sequenced in a study of T cell responses to AZD1222 COVID-19 vaccine. Sequencing used immunoSEQ multiplex PCR; TCRdb keeps in-frame clones, though not all of them. The sample shows fewer than 130,000 clones, 92% of them seen only once. Specimen: peripheral blood, collected on day 0 of AZD1222 vaccination. The receptors were gathered from an adult in good health. CDR3s include the opening cysteine and the closing phenylalanine or tryptophan. The D gene is left open where the match is weak.

j_call | v_call | d_call | cdr3_aa | cdr3_nt
TRBJ2-2 | TRBV19 | TRBD1 | CASSPLSRTGGTGELFF | TGTGCCAGTAGCCCCTTATCCCGGACAGGGGGGACCGGGGAGCTGTTTTTT
TRBJ2-1 | TRBV6-5 | - | CASSYSGTTSYNEQFF | TGTGCCAGCAGTTACTCCGGGACCACATCCTACAATGAGCAGTTCTTC
TRBJ1-6 | TRBV30 | - | CAWSRGDNSPLHF | TGTGCCTGGAGTCGGGGGGATAATTCACCCCTCCACTTT
TRBJ2-7 | TRBV7-8 | TRBD1 | CASSFRQGRYEQYF | TGTGCCAGCAGCTTTAGACAGGGCCGCTACGAGCAGTACTTC
TRBJ1-1 | TRBV20-1 | - | CSASFRADTEAFF | TGCAGTGCTAGTTTCAGGGCGGACACTGAAGCTTTCTTT
TRBJ2-3 | TRBV6-4 | - | CASRGRADTQYF | TGTGCCAGCAGAGGGCGGGCAGATACGCAGTATTTT
TRBJ2-7 | TRBV5-1 | TRBD2 | CASSLVTSGPLEQYF | TGCGCCAGCAGCTTGGTGACTAGCGGACCCCTCGAGCAGTACTTC
TRBJ2-7 | TRBV5-1 | TRBD2 | CASSKELAVSYEQYF | TGCGCCAGCAGCAAGGAACTAGCGGTATCCTACGAGCAGTACTTC
TRBJ2-7 | TRBV18 | - | CASSRTSYEQYF | TGTGCCAGCTCCCGGACATCCTACGAGCAGTACTTC
TRBJ1-1 | TRBV6-2/TRBV6-3 | - | CASSYTTGRTEAFF | TGTGCCAGCAGTTACACCACAGGTCGGACTGAAGCTTTCTTT
TRBJ2-7 | TRBV28 | - | CASSFSPSYEQYF | TGTGCCAGCAGTTTTTCCCCAAGCTACGAGCAGTACTTC
TRBJ1-2 | TRBV4-2 | TRBD1 | CASSTRTGEDYGYTF | TGTGCCAGCAGCACCCGGACAGGGGAAGACTATGGCTACACCTTC
TRBJ1-6 | TRBV7-9 | - | CASSFGGDNSPLHF | TGTGCCAGCAGCTTTGGAGGGGATAATTCACCCCTCCACTTT
TRBJ2-6 | TRBV5-1 | - | CASSSQGAGANVLTF | TGCGCCAGCAGCTCTCAGGGTGCTGGGGCCAACGTCCTGACTTTC
TRBJ1-2 | TRBV15 | - | CATSRDLGRVYGYTF | TGTGCCACCAGCAGAGACCTGGGCAGGGTCTATGGCTACACCTTC
TRBJ1-1 | TRBV27 | - | CASSLLVPRPGGPAEAFF | TGTGCCAGCAGTTTGTTGGTCCCACGTCCTGGCGGACCTGCTGAAGCTTTCTTT
TRBJ1-3 | TRBV7-9 | - | CAIPQGYSGNTIYF | TGTGCCATTCCCCAGGGATACTCTGGAAACACCATATATTTT